This TCR beta chain was identified during a study of T cell responses to AZD1222 COVID-19 vaccine (dated by TCRdb to about 2021). Study-level background: A total of about 250 trial participants underwent TCR sequencing, of whom nearly 210 had received two doses of AZD1222 and about 25 had received two doses of the MenACWY control vaccine. Trial participants were enrolled by age into 18-55, 56-69 and 70-plus year subgroups, with 148, 28 and 57 TCR-sequenced participants respectively.

Here is what the overall study found, with its caveats: No day 14 peak-response samples were available, so repertoires were characterized only after the peak T cell response. Epitopes outside the regions mutated in the B.1.351 and B.1.1.7 variants were reportedly recognized by nearly half of the unique spike-specific TCRs. Participants were mostly white British and included more females than males, and it was suggested by the authors that clonal diversity may have been underestimated. After two AZD1222 doses, both the breadth and the depth of spike-specific TCRs were significantly higher than at day 0 and than in MenACWY recipients. The 56-69-year group was small, and its depth increase did not reach significance, likely because of low power. CD4 TCRs associated with the vaccine covered the entire spike protein, and the dominant responses were in regions 160-218 and 743-854. Only 5 to 7 AZD1222 recipients were SARS-CoV-2 seropositive at baseline, limiting conclusions about previously exposed vaccinees.

Interpreted using the paper, the time point label stands for: about 28 days (+/-7) after the second vaccine dose. AZD1222 recipients whose second dose came at about 4 weeks and those whose second dose came at about 12 weeks were combined into one group, since spike-specific TCR depth and breadth did not differ between the two schedules. The vaccinee samples were drawn from two UK trials, COV001 and COV002, one of which was a single-blind randomized controlled phase 2/3 trial testing AZD1222 (ChAdOx1 nCoV-19) in healthy adults. For TCRbeta chain sequencing, PBMC samples from trial participants were taken at day 0 and at day 28 after the second dose. The CDR3 regions of human TCRbeta chains were analyzed by immunosequencing. The original methods were these. TCRs in the repertoires were compared against a reference library of SARS-CoV-2-specific TCRs that had been generated with the MIRA antigen-specificity platform. Breadth meant the fraction of unique TCRs that were SARS-CoV-2-associated, whereas depth meant the fraction of total T cells that were SARS-CoV-2-associated. Each spike-specific TCR was assigned to its reactive spike region and to a CD4 or CD8 class using the MIRA data. Log10-transformed breadth and depth values were compared by one-way ANOVA with Sidak's multiple comparisons tests. In TCRdb, the immuneACCESS table is reduced to in-frame sequences with V and J assigned. These tables do not hold every clone; where another copy was compared, an unresolved V gene accounts for under half, and the others remain unexplained. V and J calls and clone size are copied from that table; D and trimming were computed from the DNA. Recorded for this sample are some 110,000 clones; around 90% of them occurred a single time. The top ten constitute roughly 8% of the sample.

The CDR3, cysteine through phenylalanine, is 12 amino acids long. The only DNA kept is the CDR3, 36 bases in frame from the first base. V lost 4 bases and J lost 7 bases, and the count of bases not matched to a germline gene is 1. CDR1 is given as SGHAT and CDR2 as FQNNGV, both from the germline V gene. A remark on this clone: Its antigen is still unknown. No base qualities exist here, and no much larger clone lies one base off it.

The starting material was peripheral blood, obtained 28 days after the second AZD1222 dose. This TCR derives from an adult who received the AZD1222 COVID-19 vaccine. Recombination connected TRBV11-2 to TRBJ2-1, with TRBD2 identical over 7 junction bases. DNA sequence: TGTGCCAGCAGCTGGGGGGGGAATGAGCAGTTCTTC. Translated, this gives CASSWGGNEQFF.